The present T cell receptor beta chain was sequenced within a study of shared clonotypes between healthy human individuals. Study-level background: Plates per donor: three CD4 naive, three CD4 memory, two CD8 naive, one CD8 memory.

An even split of each subset's genomic DNA across several immunoSEQ plates was performed. Method: immunoSEQ multiplex PCR; TCRdb's copy keeps in-frame clones and lacks some. The profile shows about 690,000 clones, 80% to 95% of them singletons. The study's findings and limits: On the whole, naive subsets had larger estimated richness than memory subsets had. The study sampled only blood, and tissue repertoires likely differ.

V was shortened by 5 bases and J by 7 bases, with 9 bases between the two germline ends. The germline gives CDR1 LNHNV, CDR2 YYDKDF (reference sequence). CDR3 size: 12 residues. On this clone itself: What it recognizes is unknown.

The sample was memory CD8+ T cells from PBMCs. Subset defined: CD45RO+ cells pooled with CCR7-negative TemRA cells. The chain links TRBV15 to TRBJ2-1; the D is unclear. The sequence was obtained from a young man in good health. Some clones in this sample may be carry-over from other donors' samples. CDR3 in DNA: TGTGCCACCAGCGGTAGGAGAAATGAGCAGTTCTTC. Its translation is CATSGRRNEQFF.